This is a list of T cell receptor beta chains from one sample in a study of cytomegalovirus exposure and HLA in healthy donors. Repertoires were generated with immunoSEQ multiplex PCR, while TCRdb's copy carries only in-frame clones and drops some. This sample contains just under 90,000 clones. Sequences were obtained from PBMCs. These receptors were collected from a girl aged 10-17 years in good health and CMV-seropositive. The CDR3 runs from the conserved cysteine through the conserved F or W. D genes are given only for firm matches.

j_gene | d_gene | v_gene | CDR3aa | CDR3nt
TRBJ1-1 | NA | TRBV7-6 | CASSLVGQNTEAFF | TGTGCCAGCAGCTTAGTAGGACAAAACACTGAAGCTTTCTTT
TRBJ2-7 | NA | TRBV7-3 | CASSPTPDSPEQYF | TGTGCCAGCAGCCCAACACCCGACAGTCCCGAGCAGTACTTC
TRBJ2-2 | TRBD1 | TRBV2 | CAILEQRQGTNTGELFF | TGTGCCATCCTTGAACAAAGACAGGGGACGAACACCGGGGAGCTGTTTTTT
TRBJ2-1 | TRBD2 | TRBV7-3 | CASSLGGLAGDNEQFF | TGTGCCAGCAGCTTAGGCGGACTAGCGGGGGACAATGAGCAGTTCTTC
TRBJ1-4 | TRBD1 | TRBV18 | CASSRGQKIEKLFF | TGTGCCAGCTCGCGGGGACAGAAGATTGAAAAACTGTTTTTT
TRBJ2-7 | TRBD1 | TRBV13 | CASRGTGEPYEQYF | TGTGCCAGCAGGGGCACAGGGGAACCCTACGAGCAGTACTTC
TRBJ2-2 | NA | TRBV6-1 | CASSRAAGNTGELFF | TGTGCCAGCAGCCGGGCGGCGGGGAACACCGGGGAGCTGTTTTTT
TRBJ2-1 | TRBD2 | TRBV29-1 | CSGSGTSPPEQFF | TGCAGCGGCTCCGGGACTAGCCCCCCTGAGCAGTTCTTC
TRBJ2-6 | TRBD1 | TRBV7-6 | CASSPRQGRANVLTF | TGTGCCAGCAGCCCGAGACAGGGGAGGGCCAACGTCCTGACTTTC
TRBJ1-5 | NA | TRBV4-2 | CASSQEVQASNQPQHF | TGTGCCAGCAGCCAAGAGGTCCAGGCTAGCAATCAGCCCCAGCATTTT
TRBJ2-2 | TRBD1 | TRBV10-3 | CAISVVTGATTGELFF | TGTGCCATCAGTGTAGTGACAGGGGCGACCACCGGGGAGCTGTTTTTT
TRBJ1-5 | NA | TRBV6-1 | CASSEAGRREPQHF | TGTGCCAGCAGTGAAGCGGGGCGAAGAGAGCCCCAGCATTTT
TRBJ1-2 | TRBD1 | TRBV2 | CASRESTGKIYGYTF | TGTGCCAGCAGAGAATCGACAGGGAAAATCTATGGCTACACCTTC
TRBJ1-4 | NA | TRBV25-1 | CASSQQGASNEKLFF | TGTGCCAGCAGTCAACAGGGAGCCAGCAATGAAAAACTGTTTTTT
TRBJ1-4 | TRBD1 | TRBV9 | CASTPGTGIENEKLFF | TGTGCCAGCACCCCAGGGACAGGGATAGAGAATGAAAAACTGTTTTTT
TRBJ2-3 | TRBD2 | TRBV4-3 | CASSPGGVSTDTQYF | TGCGCCAGCAGCCCCGGGGGGGTTAGCACAGATACGCAGTATTTT
TRBJ1-2 | NA | TRBV9 | CASSVTQVSGYTF | TGTGCCAGCAGCGTGACGCAGGTCTCCGGCTACACCTTC
TRBJ2-6 | TRBD1 | TRBV11-3 | CASSQSTGPGANVLTF | TGTGCCAGCAGCCAATCGACAGGGCCCGGGGCCAACGTCCTGACTTTC
TRBJ2-1 | NA | TRBV25-1 | CASSEGDRNEQFF | TGTGCCAGCAGTGAGGGCGACAGGAACGAGCAGTTCTTC
TRBJ2-3 | NA | TRBV6-4 | CASSVDGHRVCRADTQYF | TGTGCCAGCAGTGTCGACGGACACAGGGTTTGTCGGGCAGATACGCAGTATTTT
TRBJ2-5 | TRBD1 | TRBV7-6 | CASHKIPGTGPYQETQYF | TGTGCCAGCCACAAAATTCCCGGGACAGGCCCGTACCAAGAGACCCAGTACTTC
TRBJ1-3 | TRBD1 | TRBV7-2 | CASSSTDRVVYF | TGTGCCAGCAGCTCAACAGACAGGGTGGTATATTTT
TRBJ2-1 | TRBD2 | TRBV29-1 | CSDRVGLAEYNEQFF | TGCAGCGACCGGGTGGGACTAGCGGAGTACAATGAGCAGTTCTTC
TRBJ1-6 | NA | TRBV19 | CASSMGGNSPLHF | TGTGCCAGTAGTATGGGGGGGAATTCACCCCTCCACTTT
TRBJ2-7 | NA | TRBV4-2 | CASSLRHGIEYEQYF | TGTGCCAGCAGCCTACGACACGGAATTGAGTACGAGCAGTACTTC
TRBJ1-5 | TRBD1 | TRBV6-6 | CASSRPGTGAGQPQHF | TGTGCCAGCAGTAGGCCCGGGACAGGGGCCGGTCAGCCCCAGCATTTT
TRBJ2-5 | NA | TRBV6-5 | CATSVPRVLETQYF | TGTGCCACCTCCGTCCCCAGGGTTCTAGAGACCCAGTACTTC
TRBJ1-2 | TRBD1 | TRBV2 | CASKDRGSGGYTF | TGTGCCAGCAAGGACAGGGGGAGTGGTGGCTACACCTTC
TRBJ2-2 | TRBD2 | TRBV7-9 | CASRGLADLAGELFF | TGTGCCAGCAGGGGACTAGCGGACCTCGCCGGGGAGCTGTTTTTT
TRBJ2-3 | NA | TRBV5-1 | CASSSAYRSGSTDTQYF | TGCGCCAGCAGCTCCGCGTACAGGTCCGGTAGCACAGATACGCAGTATTTT
TRBJ2-2 | TRBD1 | TRBV7-9 | CASGRQGSTGELFF | TGTGCCAGCGGGCGACAGGGCTCCACCGGGGAGCTGTTTTTT
TRBJ2-2 | NA | TRBV25-1 | CASSRVSGELFF | TGTGCCAGTTCTCGTGTATCCGGGGAGCTGTTTTTT
TRBJ2-7 | TRBD1 | TRBV10-3 | CAIATGTAAYEQYF | TGTGCCATCGCAACCGGGACAGCGGCCTACGAGCAGTACTTC
TRBJ2-7 | TRBD2 | TRBV5-4 | CASSPGTSIGEDEQYF | TGTGCCAGCAGCCCCGGGACTAGTATTGGGGAGGACGAGCAGTACTTC
TRBJ2-3 | NA | TRBV13 | CASSLYPDTQYF | TGTGCCAGCAGCTTATATCCAGATACGCAGTATTTT
TRBJ1-6 | TRBD1 | TRBV7-2 | CASSLRDRDNSPLHF | TGTGCCAGCAGCTTACGGGACAGGGATAATTCACCCCTCCACTTT
TRBJ2-1 | TRBD2 | TRBV4-3 | CASSQEAGSSYNEQFF | TGCGCCAGCAGCCAAGAAGCGGGGAGCTCCTACAATGAGCAGTTCTTC
TRBJ1-6 | NA | TRBV30 | CAWSVGRANSPLHF | TGTGCCTGGAGTGTCGGCAGGGCGAATTCACCCCTCCACTTT
TRBJ2-5 | NA | TRBV5-6 | CASSSPGVWETQYF | TGTGCCAGCAGTTCTCCAGGGGTCTGGGAGACCCAGTACTTC
TRBJ1-4 | TRBD1 | TRBV28 | CASSLSSKGAWVEKLFF | TGTGCCAGCAGTTTATCTTCAAAGGGGGCGTGGGTTGAAAAACTGTTTTTT
TRBJ1-3 | NA | TRBV10-3 | CAISGTTGSSGNTIYF | TGTGCCATCAGTGGAACCACAGGGTCCTCTGGAAACACCATATATTTT
TRBJ2-5 | TRBD1 | TRBV15 | CATSASNRGQETQYF | TGTGCCACCAGCGCGTCAAACAGGGGCCAAGAGACCCAGTACTTC
TRBJ1-1 | NA | TRBV7-9 | CASERDIKAFF | TGTGCCAGTGAACGGGACATAAAAGCTTTCTTT
TRBJ1-5 | NA | TRBV7-8 | CASSFGGKDQPQHF | TGTGCCAGCAGCTTTGGAGGGAAGGACCAGCCCCAGCATTTT
TRBJ1-4 | NA | TRBV19 | CASQHSLRATNEKLFF | TGTGCCAGTCAACACAGCTTAAGAGCAACTAATGAAAAACTGTTTTTT
TRBJ1-2 | NA | TRBV27 | CASSLNRVPSLSGYTF | TGTGCCAGCAGTTTAAACAGGGTCCCTTCCCTTAGCGGCTACACCTTC
TRBJ2-2 | NA | TRBV2 | CASSAGVPGELFF | TGTGCCAGCAGTGCCGGGGTCCCCGGGGAGCTGTTTTTT
TRBJ1-2 | TRBD1 | TRBV27 | CASSRTGGNYGYTF | TGTGCCAGCAGTCGGACAGGGGGGAACTATGGCTACACCTTC
TRBJ2-2 | NA | TRBV5-1 | CASSITGTSPGELFF | TGCGCCAGCAGCATTACCGGGACATCCCCCGGGGAGCTGTTTTTT
TRBJ2-7 | NA | TRBV5-4 | CASSTTGQHYEQYF | TGTGCCAGCAGCACTACGGGACAACACTACGAGCAGTACTTC
TRBJ1-6 | TRBD1 | TRBV10-3 | CAICPRTGDNSPLHF | TGTGCCATCTGCCCCAGGACAGGGGATAATTCACCCCTCCACTTT
TRBJ1-2 | TRBD1 | TRBV27 | CASSSMGQGALNYGYTF | TGTGCCAGCAGTTCTATGGGACAGGGGGCGCTTAACTATGGCTACACCTTC
TRBJ2-1 | NA | TRBV7-3 | CASSLDTHNEQFF | TGTGCCAGCAGCTTGGACACGCACAATGAGCAGTTCTTC
TRBJ1-6 | NA | TRBV6-8 | CASTGSGPLHF | TGTGCCAGCACCGGTAGTGGACCCCTCCACTTT
TRBJ2-5 | NA | TRBV19 | CASSDPGGGETQYF | TGTGCCAGTAGCGATCCTGGGGGAGGAGAGACCCAGTACTTC
TRBJ1-3 | NA | TRBV4-3 | CASSQDRGNTIYF | TGCGCCAGCAGCCAAGATCGTGGAAACACCATATATTTT
TRBJ1-1 | NA | TRBV7-9 | CASSPPVVTEAFF | TGTGCCAGCAGCCCCCCTGTCGTGACTGAAGCTTTCTTT
TRBJ1-2 | NA | TRBV15 | CATSRGQGRGGYTF | TGTGCCACCAGCAGAGGGCAAGGGCGCGGGGGCTACACCTTC